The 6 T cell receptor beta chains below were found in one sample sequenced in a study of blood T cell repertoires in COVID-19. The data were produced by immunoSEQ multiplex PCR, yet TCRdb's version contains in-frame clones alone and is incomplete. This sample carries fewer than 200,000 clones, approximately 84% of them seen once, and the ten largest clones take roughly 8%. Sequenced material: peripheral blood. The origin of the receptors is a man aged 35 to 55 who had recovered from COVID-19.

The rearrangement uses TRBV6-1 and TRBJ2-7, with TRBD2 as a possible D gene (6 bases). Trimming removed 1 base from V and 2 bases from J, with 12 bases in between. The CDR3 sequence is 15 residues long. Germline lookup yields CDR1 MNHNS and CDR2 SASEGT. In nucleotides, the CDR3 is TGTGCCAGCAGTGAAGAGAGGGGAGGTCCCTACGAGCAGTACTTC. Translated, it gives CASSEERGGPYEQYF.

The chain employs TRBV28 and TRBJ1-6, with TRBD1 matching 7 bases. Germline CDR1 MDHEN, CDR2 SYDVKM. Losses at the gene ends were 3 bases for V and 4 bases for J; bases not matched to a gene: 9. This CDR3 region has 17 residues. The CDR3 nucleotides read TGTGCCAGCAGTTTGGGTATGGGCAGGGGGTATAATTCACCCCTCCACTTT. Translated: CASSLGMGRGYNSPLHF.

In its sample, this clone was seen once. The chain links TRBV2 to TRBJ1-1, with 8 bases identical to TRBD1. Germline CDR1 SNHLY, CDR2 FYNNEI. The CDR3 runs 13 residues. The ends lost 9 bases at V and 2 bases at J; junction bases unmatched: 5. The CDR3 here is CASFGQGNTEAFF. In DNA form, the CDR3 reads TGTGCCAGTTTTGGACAGGGTAACACTGAAGCTTTCTTT.

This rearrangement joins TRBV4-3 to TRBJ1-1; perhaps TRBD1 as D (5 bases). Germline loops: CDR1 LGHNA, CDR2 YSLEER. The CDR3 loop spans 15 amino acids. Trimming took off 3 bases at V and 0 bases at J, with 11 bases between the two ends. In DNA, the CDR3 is TGCGCCAGCAGCCATGCGACGACAGTGAACACTGAAGCTTTCTTT. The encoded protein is CASSHATTVNTEAFF.

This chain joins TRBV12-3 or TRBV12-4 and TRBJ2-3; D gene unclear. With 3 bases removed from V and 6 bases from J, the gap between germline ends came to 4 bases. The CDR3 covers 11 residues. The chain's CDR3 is CASSLSDTQYF. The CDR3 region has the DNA TGTGCCAGCAGTTTGAGCGATACGCAGTATTTT.

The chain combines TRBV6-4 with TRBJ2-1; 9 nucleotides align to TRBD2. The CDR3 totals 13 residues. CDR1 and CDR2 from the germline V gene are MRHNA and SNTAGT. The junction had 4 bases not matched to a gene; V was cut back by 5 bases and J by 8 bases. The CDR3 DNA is TGTGCCAGCAGTATTGCGGGGGGGCATGAGCAGTTCTTC. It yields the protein CASSIAGGHEQFF.